Presented here are 23 T cell receptor beta chains from one specimen sequenced in a study of T-cell memory formation after mild COVID-19. TCRdb itself ran the 5' RACE reads through MiXCR, one entry per CDR3 protein. The data show more than 300,000 distinct CDR3 sequences, with more than 13% seen just once and under 25% held by the top ten. Source material: PBMCs or a T cell subset sorted from them (not recorded which). These receptors all come from a man in his late teens or twenties who had mild COVID-19 (a few samples of this study predate the infection). Cell type and time point are not known.

The chain joins TRBV4-1 to TRBJ2-7, with D unresolved. The length of the CDR3 is 14 residues. V shed 0 bases and J shed 0 bases, with 6 bases lying between them. The V gene's germline CDR1 is MGHRA and CDR2 YSYEKL. The CDR3 spells CASSQDAVSYEQYF. The CDR3 nucleotides are TGCGCCAGCAGCCAAGACGCGGTCTCCTACGAGCAGTACTTC.

This clonotype was counted many times. The chain combines TRBV5-1 with TRBJ1-1; D is unclear. The length of the CDR3 is 13 residues. The germline V and J ends were trimmed by 4 bases and 1 base, with 8 bases remaining between them. Germline V CDR1 and CDR2: SGHRS, YFSETQ. The CDR3 coding sequence is TGCGCCAGCAGCGGAACACAGAACACTGAAGCTTTCTTT. Translation gives CASSGTQNTEAFF.

This clonotype was detected a few times. The V and J genes are TRBV15 and TRBJ1-6; 11 bases match TRBD1. Germline CDR1 LNHNV, CDR2 YYDKDF (reference sequence). There are 16 residues in the CDR3. With V trimmed by 1 base and J by 6 bases, 2 bases remained unmatched. CDR3 DNA sequence: TGTGCCACCAGCAGAGTCGGACAGGGGGCTAATTCACCCCTCCACTTT. This sequence encodes CATSRVGQGANSPLHF.

The chain combines TRBV29-1 with TRBJ1-2, with unresolved D. The V gene lost 3 bases and the J gene lost 0 bases, with 8 bases spanning the gap. The CDR3 consists of 13 residues. Germline lookup yields CDR1 SQVTM and CDR2 ANQGSEA. CDR3 DNA: TGCAGCGTTGAGGTCCCTCCTAACTATGGCTACACCTTC. Protein: CSVEVPPNYGYTF. Full variable domain (rest looked up from reference TRBV29-1 and TRBJ1-2): SAVISQKPSRDICQRGTSLTIQCQVDSQVTMMFWYRQQPGQSLTLIATANQGSEATYESGFVIDKFPISRPNLTFSTLTVSNMSPEDSSIYLCSVEVPPNYGYTFGSGTRLTVV.

This chain joins TRBV7-3 and TRBJ2-1; 9 bases agree with TRBD2. This CDR3 is built from 15 residues. The germline CDR1 and CDR2 sequences are SGHTA and FQGTGA. V shed 5 bases, J shed 9 bases, and the junction held 11 bases outside the gene matches. Here the CDR3 DNA reads TGTGCCAGCAGCCCCTTCGGCGGGGGGGCAAGTGAGCAGTTCTTC. Its protein product is CASSPFGGGASEQFF.

V gene TRBV11-3 combines with J gene TRBJ1-1; D remains unclear. The V end lost 3 bases, the J end lost 7 bases, and 12 bases lay between the germline ends. CDR1 is SGHNT and CDR2 is YENEEA in the germline V gene. CDR3 length equals 13 residues. In DNA form, the CDR3 reads TGTGCCAGCAGCTTTGGTCCGCAGCTTGAAGCTTTCTTT. The encoded protein is CASSFGPQLEAFF.

The chain joins TRBV15 to TRBJ2-7; TRBD2 matches at 13 bases. V shed 0 bases and J 3 bases; nucleotides not matched to a gene: 5. The CDR3 spans 17 residues. Germline V gene data show CDR1 as LNHNV and CDR2 as YYDKDF (reference sequence). This CDR3 reads CATSRDRGLAGLYEQYF. DNA for the CDR3: TGTGCCACCAGCAGAGACCGGGGACTAGCGGGGCTCTACGAGCAGTACTTC.

The rearrangement links TRBV7-9 to TRBJ2-5, with D unresolved. The CDR3 is 14 amino acids. Germline CDR1 is SEHNR and CDR2 is FQNEAQ (reference sequence). The V end was cut by 7 bases, the J end by 2 bases, with 14 bases between. Here the CDR3 DNA reads TGTGCCAGCAAAGGGCGTGGGGATCAAGAGACCCAGTACTTC. The encoded protein is CASKGRGDQETQYF. The full variable domain, with the rest looked up from reference TRBV7-9 and TRBJ2-5, is DTGVSQNPRHKITKRGQNVTFRCDPISEHNRLYWYRQTLGQGPEFLTYFQNEAQLEKSRLLSDRFSAERPKGSFSTLEIQRTEQGDSAMYLCASKGRGDQETQYFGPGTRLLVL.

The rearrangement joins TRBV10-1 to TRBJ2-1; the match to TRBD2 covers 9 bases. Germline CDR1 reads WNHNN; CDR2 reads SYGVQD (reference sequence). Trimming at V came to 3 bases and at J to 12 bases, leaving 12 bases not matched to a gene. The CDR3 contains 15 residues. Here the CDR3 DNA reads TGCGCCAGCAGTGACAAAGCGGGGGGCCCGCGGGGGCAGTTCTTC. Translated, it gives CASSDKAGGPRGQFF.

This clonotype appeared a few times. An end of the junction differs from the germline gene, which may be a read error. The V gene is TRBV9, the J gene TRBJ1-2; TRBD1 aligns across 7 bases. The germline V gene encodes CDR1 SGDLS and CDR2 YYNGEE. CDR3 length: 13 residues. The CDR3 protein is CASSAVGTGVLHF. The CDR3 region has the DNA TGTGCCAGCAGCGCAGTGGGAACAGGGGTCCTGCACTTC.

The rearrangement joins TRBV4-2 to TRBJ2-5, with 8 bases lining up with TRBD2. The germline V gene encodes CDR1 LGHNA and CDR2 YNFKEQ. CDR3 length equals 17 residues. V shed 0 bases and J 1 base; nucleotides not matched to a gene: 7. In DNA, the CDR3 is TGTGCCAGCAGCCAAGATTGGAGCGGGGGCCTCCAAGAGACCCAGTACTTC. The encoded protein is CASSQDWSGGLQETQYF.

This clonotype was picked up a small number of times. J is TRBJ1-5 and V is TRBV29-1; a possible D gene is TRBD1 (5 bases). CDR1 SQVTM and CDR2 ANQGSEA come from the germline V gene. CDR3 size: 13 residues. The germline V and J ends were trimmed by 4 bases and 4 bases, with 11 bases remaining between them. The CDR3: CSVGGDGNQPQHF. The CDR3 region has the DNA TGCAGCGTTGGGGGGGACGGGAATCAGCCCCAGCATTTT.

This clonotype was counted a few times. The V gene is TRBV12-5, the J gene TRBJ2-2, with 7 bases lining up with TRBD2. The J segment lost 3 bases and the V segment lost 3 bases, leaving 1 base of the junction unmatched. CDR1 is LGHNT and CDR2 is FRNRAP in the germline V gene. The CDR3 has 14 residues. This chain's CDR3 is CASGFREDTGELFF. The CDR3 nucleotides are TGTGCTAGTGGTTTCCGGGAGGACACCGGGGAGCTGTTTTTT.

This clonotype has at least ten counts. V and J are TRBV3-1 and TRBJ1-1, with TRBD1 identical over 7 bases. The CDR3 loop spans 13 amino acids. Looked up from germline, CDR1 is LGHDT and CDR2 is YNNKEL (reference sequence). Trimming took 5 bases from V and 5 from J; bases not matched to a gene: 5. Written as DNA, the CDR3 is TGTGCCAGCAGCTTGACAGGGTTGACTGAAGCTTTCTTT. It encodes CASSLTGLTEAFF.

The CDR3 reads CASSQGSGTRFADTQYF. The CDR3 DNA reads as TGTGCCAGCAGCCAAGGATCCGGGACTAGGTTCGCAGATACGCAGTATTTT. The chain recombines TRBV14 with TRBJ2-3; 8 bases map to TRBD2. The ends lost 1 base at V and 4 bases at J; junction bases unmatched: 10. Germline-derived CDR1 and CDR2 are SGHDN and FVKESK. The CDR3 loop spans 17 amino acids. The full variable domain, in which reference TRBV14 and TRBJ2-3 provide the parts outside the CDR3, is EAGVTQFPSHSVIEKGQTVTLRCDPISGHDNLYWYRRVMGKEIKFLLHFVKESKQDESGMPNNRFLAERTGGTYSTLKVQPAELEDSGVYFCASSQGSGTRFADTQYFGPGTRLTVL.

The V call is TRBV27, the J call TRBJ1-1, with D unclear. The germline V and J ends were trimmed by 3 bases and 3 bases, with 8 bases remaining between them. Germline CDR1 and CDR2: MNHEY and SMNVEV (reference sequence). This CDR3 contains 13 residues. CDR3 sequence: CASSFWAYTEAFF. CDR3 nucleotides: TGTGCCAGCAGTTTTTGGGCCTACACTGAAGCTTTCTTT.

The chain carries TRBV5-1 and TRBJ2-5; 7 bases align to TRBD2. This CDR3 contains 12 residues. Germline V CDR1 and CDR2: SGHRS, YFSETQ. Trimming removed 6 bases from V and 3 bases from J; junction bases left unmatched: 2. CDR3 residues: CASNRGEETQYF. In DNA, the CDR3 is TGCGCCAGCAATCGGGGGGAAGAGACCCAGTACTTC.

This chain connects TRBV2 to TRBJ2-1, with D perhaps matching TRBD1 (5 bases). This CDR3 comprises 12 residues. Germline CDR1 reads SNHLY; CDR2 reads FYNNEI. The ends were cut back, 7 bases at V and 5 bases at J, with 9 bases in the middle. CDR3: CASIRTNNEQFF. For the CDR3, the DNA is TGTGCCAGCATACGGACAAACAATGAGCAGTTCTTC. Combining the CDR3 with reference TRBV2 and TRBJ2-1 gives the whole variable domain EPEVTQTPSHQVTQMGQEVILRCVPISNHLYFYWYRQILGQKVEFLVSFYNNEISEKSEIFDDQFSVERPDGSNFTLKIRSTKLEDSAMYFCASIRTNNEQFFGPGTRLTVL.

This clonotype was seen many times. The genes are TRBV7-9 and TRBJ1-4; D is unclear. Per the germline V gene, CDR1 is SEHNR and CDR2 is FQNEAQ (reference sequence). V lost 6 bases, J lost 6 bases, and 11 bases lay in between. The CDR3 has 13 amino acids. CDR3: CASRRARDEKLFF. For the CDR3, the DNA is TGTGCCAGCAGAAGGGCGCGGGATGAAAAACTGTTTTTT.

This clonotype turned up a few times. The chain has TRBV7-8 and TRBJ1-6; 7 bases fit TRBD1. The CDR3 runs to 14 residues. Germline V gene sequence: CDR1 SGHVS, CDR2 FQNEAQ. J gave up 9 bases and V 4 bases, and 6 bases lay outside the gene matches. CDR3 nucleotide sequence: TGTGCCAGCAGCTCGGGACAGCCAAGTTCACCCCTCCACTTT. As protein: CASSSGQPSSPLHF.

The DNA for the CDR3 is TGTGCCATCAGTGAGTCGGACCTCAGAAGTTCCTACAATGAGCAGTTCTTC. As protein: CAISESDLRSSYNEQFF. The rearrangement joins TRBV10-3 to TRBJ2-1, with unresolved D. Germline CDR1 reads ENHRY; CDR2 reads SYGVKD. The CDR3 spans 17 residues. V lost 0 bases and J 1 base, leaving 13 bases between the germline ends.

Only a few counts were recorded for this clonotype. The chain has TRBV7-9 and TRBJ2-1; possibly TRBD1 for D (5 bases). V was clipped by 6 bases and J by 1 base, with 13 bases between them. Looked up from germline, CDR1 is SEHNR and CDR2 is FQNEAQ (reference sequence). This CDR3 spans 15 amino acids. The CDR3 sequence: CASSDKQVSYNEQFF. The DNA of the CDR3 is TGTGCCAGCAGTGATAAACAGGTTTCCTACAATGAGCAGTTCTTC.

The chain uses TRBV28 and TRBJ1-5; no clear D. The CDR3 is 16 residues long. Germline V gene lookup returns CDR1 MDHEN and CDR2 SYDVKM. V gave up 3 bases and J gave up 0 bases, with 12 bases separating them. For the CDR3, the DNA is TGTGCCAGCAGTTTTCGGTCAGCATATAGCAATCAGCCCCAGCATTTT. Translation: CASSFRSAYSNQPQHF. Full variable domain (missing parts from reference TRBV28 and TRBJ1-5): DVKVTQSSRYLVKRTGEKVFLECVQDMDHENMFWYRQDPGLGLRLIYFSYDVKMKEKGDIPEGYSVSREKKERFSLILESASTNQTSMYLCASSFRSAYSNQPQHFGDGTRLSIL.